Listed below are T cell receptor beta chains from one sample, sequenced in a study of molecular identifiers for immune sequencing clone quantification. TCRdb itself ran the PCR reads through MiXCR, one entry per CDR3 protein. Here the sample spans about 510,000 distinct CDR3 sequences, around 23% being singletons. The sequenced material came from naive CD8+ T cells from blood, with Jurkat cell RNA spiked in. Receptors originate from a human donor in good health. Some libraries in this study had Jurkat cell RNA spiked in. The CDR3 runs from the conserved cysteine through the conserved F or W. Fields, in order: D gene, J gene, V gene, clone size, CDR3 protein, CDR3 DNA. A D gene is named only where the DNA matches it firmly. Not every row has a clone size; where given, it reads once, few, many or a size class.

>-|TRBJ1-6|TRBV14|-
CASSQSDSSYNSPLHF
TGTGCCAGCAGCCAGTCCGACAGCTCCTATAATTCACCCCTCCACTTT
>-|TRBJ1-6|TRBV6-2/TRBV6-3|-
CASTGQSYNSPLHF
TGTGCCAGCACCGGACAGTCCTATAATTCACCCCTCCACTTT
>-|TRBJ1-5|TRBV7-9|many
CASSLEGGLQTNQPQHF
TGTGCCAGCAGCTTAGAGGGGGGCCTGCAAACAAATCAGCCCCAGCATTTT
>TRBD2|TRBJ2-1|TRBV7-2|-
CARSRGLAGFNEQFF
TGTGCCCGCAGCCGTGGACTAGCGGGGTTCAATGAGCAGTTCTTC
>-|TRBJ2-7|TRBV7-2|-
CASSLTGWGAEQYF
TGTGCCAGCAGCTTAACGGGCTGGGGCGCGGAGCAGTACTTC
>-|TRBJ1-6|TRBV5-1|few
CASRTTGASNSPLHF
TGCGCCAGCAGAACTACAGGCGCTAGTAATTCACCCCTCCACTTT
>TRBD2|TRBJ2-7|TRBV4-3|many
CASSQSTSVSYEQYF
TGCGCCAGCAGCCAGTCGACTAGCGTCTCCTACGAGCAGTACTTC
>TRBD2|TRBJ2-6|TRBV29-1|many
CSAAGGLAGANVLTF
TGCAGCGCGGCGGGAGGGCTGGCTGGGGCCAACGTCCTGACTTTC
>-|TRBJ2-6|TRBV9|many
CASSVEVVGANVLTF
TGTGCCAGCAGCGTAGAGGTAGTTGGGGCCAACGTCCTGACTTTC
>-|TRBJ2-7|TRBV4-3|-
CASSQDFTGFSYEQYF
TGCGCCAGCAGCCAAGATTTTACAGGGTTCTCCTACGAGCAGTACTTC
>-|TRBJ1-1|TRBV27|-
CASSYGFTDTEAFF
TGTGCCAGCAGTTATGGTTTCACGGACACTGAAGCTTTCTTT
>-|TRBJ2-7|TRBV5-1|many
CASSLAPSDTYEQYF
TGCGCCAGCAGCTTGGCCCCTAGCGATACCTACGAGCAGTACTTC
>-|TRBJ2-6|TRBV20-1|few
CSARGEGWVRSGANVLTF
TGCAGTGCTAGGGGTGAGGGGTGGGTAAGGTCTGGGGCCAACGTCCTGACTTTC
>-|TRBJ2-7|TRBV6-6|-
CASSQESFYEQYF
TGTGCCAGCAGTCAGGAGAGCTTCTACGAGCAGTACTTC
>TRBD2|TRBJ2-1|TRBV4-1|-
CASSGLAGDNAQFF
TGCGCCAGCAGTGGACTAGCGGGAGACAATGCGCAGTTCTTC
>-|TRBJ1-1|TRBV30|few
CAWRIEEFTEAFF
TGTGCCTGGAGGATCGAGGAGTTCACTGAAGCTTTCTTT
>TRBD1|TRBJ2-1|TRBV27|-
CASSPDRGYEQFF
TGTGCCAGCAGCCCGGACAGGGGGTATGAGCAGTTCTTC